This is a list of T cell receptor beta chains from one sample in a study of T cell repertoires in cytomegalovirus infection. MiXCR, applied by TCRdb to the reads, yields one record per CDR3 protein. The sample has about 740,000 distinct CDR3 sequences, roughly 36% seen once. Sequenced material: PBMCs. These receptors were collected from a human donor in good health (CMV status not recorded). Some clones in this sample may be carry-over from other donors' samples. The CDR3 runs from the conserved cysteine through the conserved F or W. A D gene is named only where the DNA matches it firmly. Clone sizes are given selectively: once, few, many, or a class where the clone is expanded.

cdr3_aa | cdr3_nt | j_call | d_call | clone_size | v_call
CASSLATGREKLFF | TGTGCCAGCAGCTTAGCGACGGGGAGGGAAAAACTGTTTTTT | TRBJ1-4 | NA | NA | TRBV7-9
CATSRDRRGYEQYF | TGTGCCACCAGCAGAGATCGGAGGGGCTACGAGCAGTACTTC | TRBJ2-7 | NA | NA | TRBV15
CASSPLPGTEDFYEQYF | TGTGCCAGCAGCCCCCTACCCGGGACGGAGGATTTCTACGAGCAGTACTTC | TRBJ2-7 | NA | few | TRBV3-1
CASSPRVDRGQNSPLHF | TGTGCCAGCAGCCCAAGGGTGGACAGGGGGCAGAATTCACCCCTCCACTTT | TRBJ1-6 | TRBD1 | NA | TRBV11-2
CASSFLSGGNQPQHF | TGTGCCAGCAGCTTTCTTTCTGGGGGCAATCAGCCCCAGCATTTT | TRBJ1-5 | NA | many | TRBV7-8
CASSAKAVGEQYF | TGTGCCAGCAGTGCCAAGGCGGTAGGCGAGCAGTACTTC | TRBJ2-7 | NA | many | TRBV7-2
CASSHPDQPQHF | TGCGCCAGCAGCCATCCAGATCAGCCCCAGCATTTT | TRBJ1-5 | NA | few | TRBV4-1
CASSHPYQANEKLFF | TGTGCCAGCAGCCACCCCTATCAGGCAAATGAAAAACTGTTTTTT | TRBJ1-4 | NA | NA | TRBV28
CASSLPPNPRDEAFF | TGTGCCAGCAGTTTACCCCCCAATCCCCGGGATGAAGCTTTCTTT | TRBJ1-1 | NA | NA | TRBV28
CASSTPGTSGAYNEQFF | TGTGCCAGCAGCACTCCCGGGACTAGCGGGGCTTACAATGAGCAGTTCTTC | TRBJ2-1 | TRBD2 | NA | TRBV7-8
CASSVARTGGRLGGFGRYAFF | TGTGCCAGCAGCGTCGCCAGGACAGGGGGCCGGTTGGGAGGTTTCGGCCGGTACGCTTTCTTT | TRBJ1-1 | TRBD1 | NA | TRBV11-2
CSAALAGVKNIQYF | TGCAGTGCTGCCCTAGCGGGAGTAAAAAACATTCAGTACTTC | TRBJ2-4 | TRBD2 | NA | TRBV20-1
CASSAWGGGDTQYF | TGTGCCAGCAGTGCCTGGGGGGGAGGGGATACGCAGTATTTT | TRBJ2-3 | TRBD2 | few | TRBV12-3/TRBV12-4
CSAQEGAHTQYF | TGCAGTGCCCAGGAGGGCGCCCATACGCAGTATTTT | TRBJ2-3 | NA | NA | TRBV20-1
CASSYWDRETQYF | TGTGCCAGCAGTTATTGGGACAGGGAGACCCAGTACTTC | TRBJ2-5 | TRBD1 | NA | TRBV6-1
CATSGVAGQGFTDTQYF | TGTGCCACCAGTGGGGTTGCTGGGCAGGGCTTCACAGATACGCAGTATTTT | TRBJ2-3 | NA | NA | TRBV24-1
CASRPLGSRYEKYF | TGTGCCAGCAGACCCCTAGGTAGTCGGTACGAGAAGTACTTC | TRBJ2-7 | NA | NA | TRBV6-8
CASSHDRVRTEAFF | TGTGCCAGCAGTCACGACAGGGTGAGGACTGAAGCTTTCTTT | TRBJ1-1 | TRBD1 | NA | TRBV28
CASSARFNGANQPQHF | TGTGCCAGCAGTGCCCGTTTCAACGGCGCCAATCAGCCCCAGCATTTT | TRBJ1-5 | NA | many | TRBV6-1
CASSLDRNNRNQPQHF | TGTGCCAGCAGCTTAGACAGGAATAATCGCAATCAGCCCCAGCATTTT | TRBJ1-5 | NA | few | TRBV7-2
CASSQDERPGNTIYF | TGTGCCAGCAGCCAAGATGAGCGGCCGGGAAACACCATATATTTT | TRBJ1-3 | NA | NA | TRBV14
CASSSGAFGYEQYF | TGTGCCAGCTCTTCGGGGGCCTTTGGCTACGAGCAGTACTTC | TRBJ2-7 | NA | once | TRBV2
CASSTDWGPNSPLHF | TGCGCCAGCAGTACCGACTGGGGGCCTAATTCACCCCTCCACTTT | TRBJ1-6 | NA | few | TRBV4-1
CASRLLGTGNMNTEAFF | TGTGCCAGCAGGCTCTTAGGGACAGGGAATATGAACACTGAAGCTTTCTTT | TRBJ1-1 | TRBD1 | many | TRBV7-8
CSKSGSTNEQYF | TGCAGTAAGAGCGGGAGTACCAACGAGCAGTACTTC | TRBJ2-7 | TRBD2 | NA | TRBV20-1
CASSPLRHGFETQYF | TGTGCCAGCTCACCGCTCCGTCACGGTTTCGAGACCCAGTACTTC | TRBJ2-5 | NA | NA | TRBV18